This TCR beta chain was identified during a study of shared clonotypes between healthy human individuals. Looking at the study overall: CD4 naive and CD4 memory each took three plates per donor, while CD8 naive took two and CD8 memory one.

Regarding this clone: Antigen unknown.

Per the study methods: Junction-only sequences without quality scores came from ImmunoSEQ, so filtering differed. Clones were read by immunoSEQ multiplex PCR, and TCRdb kept only the in-frame ones, dropping some. V and J calls and clone size come straight from that table; D and trimming were deduced from the DNA. The table records a few million clones, around nine tenths of them present only once. V was pared by 5 bases and J by 0 bases, with 11 bases between. This CDR3 is built from 15 residues. CDR1 is SGHVS, CDR2 FQNEAQ, per germline. The study, taken as a whole, reports: It was the non-shared clonotypes that had lower generation probabilities than clonotypes shared by all four donors. Estimated clonotype richness was generally higher in naive than memory subsets.

This sequence originates from a man in his late teens or twenties in good health. The chain couples TRBV7-8 to TRBJ1-5, with TRBD1 as a possible D gene (6 bases). The sequenced sample consisted of naive CD4+ T cells sorted from blood. Sample subset: CD45RA+ positively selected. This chain's CDR3 is CASSTRGGSNQPQHF. DNA of the CDR3: TGTGCCAGCAGCACCCGAGGGGGTAGCAATCAGCCCCAGCATTTT.